This T cell receptor (beta chain) was recovered during a study of T cells in localized non-small cell lung cancer. As regards this clone: Its antigen is not known.

The length of the CDR3 is 13 residues. Germline V gene lookup returns CDR1 SGHTA and CDR2 FQGNSA. Germline trimming cut 1 base from V and 12 bases from J; bases unmatched to any gene: 6. This table comes from immunoSEQ multiplex PCR, and its TCRdb copy is limited to in-frame clones, with some not included. Of under 75,000 clones listed, 70% to 90% are singletons. Findings and caveats of the study: In adjacent lung appeared a median around 54 of the top 100 tumor clones. A single tumor region was sequenced, leaving heterogeneity possible. Clonality peaked in uninvolved adjacent lung rather than tumor.

The TCR sequence derives from a male donor older than 55 with stage III squamous cell lung carcinoma. This chain joins TRBV7-2 and TRBJ2-1; 7 nucleotides align to TRBD1. The input for sequencing was peripheral blood, taken before any cancer treatment. CDR3 bases: TGTGCCAGCAGCTTAGGGCGACAGGGCTTGCAGTTCTTC. This codes for CASSLGRQGLQFF.